This T cell receptor (beta chain) was captured by sequencing in a study of Ad26.COV2.S vaccination and SARS-CoV-2 variants. The treatment is: around 19 received Ad26.COV2.S at low or high dose, single or two shots; roughly five received placebo; per-sample allocation not given. The samples were gathered on day 63 after the first injection of vaccine or placebo. Here immunoSEQ multiplex PCR was the method, and the copy in TCRdb shows in-frame clones only, minus some. The sample holds about 460,000 clones, roughly nine tenths seen once. The sample was peripheral blood, taken in a trial of Ad26.COV2.S vaccine versus placebo. The clonotype originates from a person aged 18-60 years who received the Ad26.COV2.S COVID-19 vaccine or a placebo.

The CDR3 DNA is TGTGCCAGCAGCCCCCCTGGGGACAGGCGGGAGCAGTACTTC. Protein product: CASSPPGDRREQYF. The genes are TRBV7-2 and TRBJ2-7; 8 bases align to TRBD1. V gave up 5 bases and J gave up 7 bases; unmatched junction bases: 10. Germline CDR1 SGHTA, CDR2 FQGNSA. The length of the CDR3 is 14 residues.